This TCR beta chain was obtained from a study of low-dose radiotherapy and immunotherapy resistance in tumors. Germline assignment: CDR1 MDHEN and CDR2 SYDVKM. V was clipped by 6 bases and J by 5 bases, with 13 bases between them. The CDR3 has 13 residues. The time point is: before trial treatment. TRAV- and TRBV-specific primers were used for first-strand cDNA, which covered alpha and beta chains. For amplifying TCRs, the PCR ran for around 20 cycles with Phusion, which was used together with a constant-region primer and the adapter on the V primers. TCRdb passed the reads through MiXCR, listing each CDR3 protein once. Counted here are about 82,000 distinct CDR3 sequences, under 20% occurring once; the ten biggest clones make up 5% to 7%. This clonotype was recorded at least ten times.

The chain combines TRBV28 with TRBJ1-1, with no clear D. The origin of this receptor is a male donor with prostate cancer. This sample comprised PBMCs, obtained before treatment. As DNA, the CDR3 is TGTGCCAGCAGACCCTCCGGGCCTACTGAAGCTTTCTTT. The encoded protein is CASRPSGPTEAFF.